Listed below are T cell receptor beta chains from one sample, sequenced in a study of post-analysis software for immune sequencing data. TCRdb fed the PCR reads into MiXCR, producing one record per CDR3 protein. The table shows fewer than 850,000 distinct CDR3 sequences, with 25% to 30% occurring only once. Sequences were obtained from blood. All receptors derive from a girl aged 10-17 years with multiple sclerosis. The CDR3 runs from the conserved cysteine through the conserved F or W. D genes are given only for firm matches. Clone size, where shown, is once, few, many, or a class for clones that have expanded.

D gene | clone size | J gene | V gene | CDR3 protein | CDR3 DNA
NA | many | TRBJ2-3 | TRBV10-2 | CASSVGTDTQYF | TGCGCCAGCAGTGTAGGCACAGATACGCAGTATTTT
TRBD1 | NA | TRBJ1-2 | TRBV12-3/TRBV12-4 | CASSLTRTGGESYTF | TGTGCCAGCAGTCTTACTAGGACAGGGGGAGAGAGCTACACCTTC
NA | NA | TRBJ2-3 | TRBV28 | CASSFLGSLSTDTQYF | TGTGCCAGCAGTTTTCTCGGGAGCCTCAGCACAGATACGCAGTATTTT
NA | NA | TRBJ1-2 | TRBV15 | CATSRDTPPGGYTF | TGTGCAACCAGCAGAGATACCCCTCCGGGGGGCTACACCTTC
TRBD1 | NA | TRBJ1-4 | TRBV4-3 | CASSQDRVQGVNEKLFF | TGCGCCAGCAGCCAAGATAGGGTGCAGGGGGTTAATGAAAAACTGTTTTTT
TRBD2 | NA | TRBJ2-7 | TRBV20-1 | CSAVLATDEQYF | TGCAGTGCTGTACTAGCGACCGACGAGCAGTACTTC
NA | NA | TRBJ2-7 | TRBV15 | CATSTGTGNEQYF | TGTGCCACCAGCACGGGCACAGGGAACGAGCAGTACTTC
TRBD1 | few | TRBJ1-5 | TRBV20-1 | CSARDRDRGWPQHF | TGCAGTGCTAGAGATCGGGACAGGGGCTGGCCCCAGCATTTT
NA | few | TRBJ1-2 | TRBV9 | CASSVGSGSNYGYTF | TGTGCCAGCAGCGTAGGAAGCGGATCTAACTATGGCTACACCTTC
NA | NA | TRBJ2-7 | TRBV7-2 | CASSLRLAGEQYF | TGTGCCAGCAGCTTAAGGCTAGCAGGGGAGCAGTACTTC
TRBD1 | NA | TRBJ1-5 | TRBV27 | CASSPWPPGQGTGSNQPQHF | TGTGCCAGCAGTCCATGGCCTCCGGGACAGGGGACGGGAAGCAATCAGCCCCAGCATTTT
TRBD1 | few | TRBJ1-5 | TRBV6-1 | CASRPQGNQPQHF | TGTGCCAGCAGGCCACAGGGGAATCAGCCCCAGCATTTT
TRBD2 | NA | TRBJ2-7 | TRBV6-2/TRBV6-3 | CASSYWLAGSSYEQYF | TGTGCCAGCAGTTATTGGCTAGCGGGGAGCTCCTACGAGCAGTACTTC
TRBD1 | few | TRBJ2-7 | TRBV20-1 | CSARGTGYSYEQYF | TGCAGTGCTAGGGGGACAGGGTACTCCTACGAGCAGTACTTC